This T cell receptor beta chain came from a study of blood T cell repertoires in COVID-19. The overall study: T cells, B-cell-depleted T cells, or PBMCs supplied cDNA or gDNA.

In the original processing: Estimation of nucleated cell counts was performed using reference gene primer amplification. Some clones are missing from TCRdb's copy, which holds only in-frame ones; the method was immunoSEQ multiplex PCR. That table gives V, J and clone size, and the DNA gave D and trimming. The data contain around 140,000 clones, roughly 90% of them singletons. Germline V CDR1 and CDR2: SGHVS, FQNEAQ. Trimming took 5 bases from V and 7 from J, leaving 14 bases between them. The CDR3 has 13 amino acids. The rearrangement joins TRBV7-8 to TRBJ1-2; D not certain. The sequencing sample was made of peripheral blood. The TCR comes from a man between 65 and 85 years old with acute or convalescent COVID-19. CDR3 amino acids: CASSPRGRGGYTF. CDR3 coding DNA: TGTGCCAGCAGCCCCCGCGGCAGAGGTGGCTACACCTTC.